This TCR beta chain derives from a study of cytomegalovirus exposure and HLA in healthy donors. PCR was performed using 60 Vbeta and 13 Jbeta primers. TCRdb's table, derived via immunoSEQ multiplex PCR, lists solely in-frame clones and lacks some. The table shows roughly 160,000 clones, with 79% occurring only once. For this clone: Its antigen is currently unknown.

Notes on the study in general: Researchers had no immune exposure information except CMV serostatus available. Earlier analysis looked at TCR beta V segments, and most were productive about 90% or about 30% of the time. Relative to the approximately 700-donor mean, N-insertions were reportedly fewer in an Asian-associated ancestry cluster in a later analysis. On later analysis, the bulk of CMV-associated TCR beta chains appeared to be HLA-restricted.

CDR3 length equals 15 residues. Germline values: CDR1 MNHEY, CDR2 SMNVEV (reference sequence). Trimming took 4 bases from V and 9 from J; bases not matched to a gene: 12. The V gene is TRBV27, the J gene TRBJ2-7; TRBD1 matches 10 bases. This TCR derives from a man between 40 and 49 years old in good health and CMV-seronegative. Sample: PBMCs. The CDR3 reads CASSSPGQGIVGQYF. CDR3 in DNA: TGTGCCAGCAGTTCCCCGGGACAGGGGATTGTTGGGCAGTACTTC.